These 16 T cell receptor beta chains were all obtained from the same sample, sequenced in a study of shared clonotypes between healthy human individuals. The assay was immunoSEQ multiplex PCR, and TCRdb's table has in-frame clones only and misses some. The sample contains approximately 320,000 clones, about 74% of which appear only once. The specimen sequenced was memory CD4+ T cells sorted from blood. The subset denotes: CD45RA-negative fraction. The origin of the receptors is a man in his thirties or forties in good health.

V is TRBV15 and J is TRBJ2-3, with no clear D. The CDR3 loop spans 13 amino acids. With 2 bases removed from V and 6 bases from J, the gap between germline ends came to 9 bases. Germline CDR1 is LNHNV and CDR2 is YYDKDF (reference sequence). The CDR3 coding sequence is TGTGCCACCAGCAGAAACTCGTGGGATACGCAGTATTTT. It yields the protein CATSRNSWDTQYF. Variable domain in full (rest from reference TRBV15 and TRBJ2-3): DAMVIQNPRYQVTQFGKPVTLSCSQTLNHNVMYWYQQKSSQAPKLLFHYYDKDFNNEADTPDNFQSRRPNTSFCFLDIRSPGLGDTAMYLCATSRNSWDTQYFGPGTRLTVL.

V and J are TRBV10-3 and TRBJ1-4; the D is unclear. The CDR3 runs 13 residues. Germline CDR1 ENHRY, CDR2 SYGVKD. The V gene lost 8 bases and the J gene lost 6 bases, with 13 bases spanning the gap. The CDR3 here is CAIRGSEDEKLFF. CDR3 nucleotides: TGTGCCATCCGAGGGTCCGAGGATGAAAAACTGTTTTTT.

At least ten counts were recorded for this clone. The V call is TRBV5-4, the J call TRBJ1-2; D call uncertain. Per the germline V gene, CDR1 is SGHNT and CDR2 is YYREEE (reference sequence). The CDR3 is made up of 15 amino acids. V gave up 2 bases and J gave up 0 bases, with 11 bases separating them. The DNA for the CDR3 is TGTGCCAGCAGCTTAAGACGGGAACCTAACTATGGCTACACCTTC. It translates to CASSLRREPNYGYTF.

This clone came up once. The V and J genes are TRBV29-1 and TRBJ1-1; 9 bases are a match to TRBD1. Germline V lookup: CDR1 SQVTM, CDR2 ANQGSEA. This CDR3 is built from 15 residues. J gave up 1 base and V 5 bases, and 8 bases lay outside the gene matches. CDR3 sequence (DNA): TGCAGCGTTAGGGGACAGGGCGGCCCGAACACTGAAGCTTTCTTT. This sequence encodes CSVRGQGGPNTEAFF.

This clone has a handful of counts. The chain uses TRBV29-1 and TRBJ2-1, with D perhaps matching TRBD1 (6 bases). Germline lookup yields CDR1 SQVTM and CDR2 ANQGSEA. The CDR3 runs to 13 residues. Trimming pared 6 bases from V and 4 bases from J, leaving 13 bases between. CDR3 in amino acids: CSVRQAAYNEQFF. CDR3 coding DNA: TGCAGCGTCCGACAGGCGGCATACAATGAGCAGTTCTTC.

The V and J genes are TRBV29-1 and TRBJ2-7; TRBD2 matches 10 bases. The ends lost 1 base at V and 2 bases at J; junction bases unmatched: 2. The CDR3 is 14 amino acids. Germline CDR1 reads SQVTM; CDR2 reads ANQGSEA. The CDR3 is CSVEGLAGTYEQYF. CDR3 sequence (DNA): TGCAGCGTTGAAGGACTAGCGGGCACCTACGAGCAGTACTTC.

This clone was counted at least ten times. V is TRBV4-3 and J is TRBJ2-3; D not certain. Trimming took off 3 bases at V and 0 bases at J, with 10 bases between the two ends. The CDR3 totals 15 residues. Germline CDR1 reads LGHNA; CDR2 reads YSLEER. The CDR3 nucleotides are TGCGCCAGCAGCCACAGGCATACTAGCACAGATACGCAGTATTTT. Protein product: CASSHRHTSTDTQYF.

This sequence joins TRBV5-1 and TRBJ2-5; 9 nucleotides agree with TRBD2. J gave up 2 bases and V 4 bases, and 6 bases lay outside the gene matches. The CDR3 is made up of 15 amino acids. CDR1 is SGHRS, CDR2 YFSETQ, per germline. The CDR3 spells CASSLRLAEQETQYF. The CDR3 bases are TGCGCCAGCAGCCTCAGACTAGCGGAACAAGAGACCCAGTACTTC.

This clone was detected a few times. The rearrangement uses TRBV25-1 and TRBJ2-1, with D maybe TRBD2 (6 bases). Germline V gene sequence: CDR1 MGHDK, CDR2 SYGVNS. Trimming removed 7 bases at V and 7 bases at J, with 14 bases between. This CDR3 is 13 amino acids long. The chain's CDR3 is CASTGRGRNEQFF. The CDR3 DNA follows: TGTGCCAGCACCGGCCGGGGGAGGAATGAGCAGTTCTTC.

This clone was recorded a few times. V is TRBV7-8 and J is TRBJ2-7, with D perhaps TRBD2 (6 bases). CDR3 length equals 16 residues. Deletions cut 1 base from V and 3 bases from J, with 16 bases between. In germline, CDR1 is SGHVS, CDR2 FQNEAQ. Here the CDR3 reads CASSLGSGGTYYEQYF. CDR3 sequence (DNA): TGTGCCAGCAGCTTAGGTTCTGGCGGGACTTACTACGAGCAGTACTTC.

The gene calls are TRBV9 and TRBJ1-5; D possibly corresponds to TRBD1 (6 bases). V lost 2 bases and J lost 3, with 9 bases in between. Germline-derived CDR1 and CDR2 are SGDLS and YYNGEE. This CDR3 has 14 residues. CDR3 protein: CASSVGDNNQPQHF. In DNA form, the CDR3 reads TGTGCCAGCAGCGTCGGGGACAACAATCAGCCCCAGCATTTT.

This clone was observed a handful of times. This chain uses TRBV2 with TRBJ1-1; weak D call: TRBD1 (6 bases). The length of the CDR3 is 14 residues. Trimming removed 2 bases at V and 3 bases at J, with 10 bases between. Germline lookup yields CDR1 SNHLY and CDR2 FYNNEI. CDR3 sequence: CASSEFPGDTEAFF. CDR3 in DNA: TGTGCCAGCAGTGAATTTCCAGGGGACACTGAAGCTTTCTTT.

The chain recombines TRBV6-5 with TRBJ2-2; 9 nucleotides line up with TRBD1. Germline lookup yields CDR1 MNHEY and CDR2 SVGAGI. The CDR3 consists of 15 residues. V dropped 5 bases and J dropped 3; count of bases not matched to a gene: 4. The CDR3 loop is CASSKRTGDTGELFF. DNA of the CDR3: TGTGCCAGCAGTAAAAGGACAGGGGACACCGGGGAGCTGTTTTTT.

The CDR3 region is CASSLEGAYQETQYF. CDR3 coding DNA: TGTGCCAGCAGCTTGGAGGGGGCGTACCAAGAGACCCAGTACTTC. The chain combines TRBV5-6 with TRBJ2-5; 7 nucleotides align to TRBD1. The CDR3 consists of 15 residues. The junction had 2 bases not matched to a gene; V was cut back by 0 bases and J by 0 bases. Germline loops: CDR1 SGHDT, CDR2 YYEEEE.

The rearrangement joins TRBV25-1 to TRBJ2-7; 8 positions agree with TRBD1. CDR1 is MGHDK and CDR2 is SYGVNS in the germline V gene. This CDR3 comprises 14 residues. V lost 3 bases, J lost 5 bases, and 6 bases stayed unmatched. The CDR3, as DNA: TGTGCCAGCAGTGACAGGACAGGGCAGAACGAGCAGTACTTC. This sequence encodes CASSDRTGQNEQYF.

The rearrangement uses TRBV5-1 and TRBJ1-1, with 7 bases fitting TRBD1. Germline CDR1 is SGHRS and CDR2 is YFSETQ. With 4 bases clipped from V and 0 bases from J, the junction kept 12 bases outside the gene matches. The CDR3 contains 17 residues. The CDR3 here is CASSGRGTVSMNTEAFF. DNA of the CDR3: TGCGCCAGCAGCGGGCGCGGGACAGTATCTATGAACACTGAAGCTTTCTTT.